This T cell receptor (beta chain) came from a study of T cells after somatic rescue of genetic block (dated by TCRdb to 2020 to 2021). Notes on the research overall: The study assessed how robust, over the long term, a T-cell system was when the system had developed through somatic rescue of a genetic block in T-cell development.

The CDR3, cysteine through phenylalanine, is 15 amino acids long. Kept here is only the CDR3 DNA, which spans 45 bases and is read in frame from base 1. Trimming accounts for 0 bases at V and 4 bases at J, while the number of junction bases matched to no gene is 2. The germline V gene sets CDR1 to ENHRY and CDR2 to SYGVKD. The library was made by the immunoSEQ multiplex PCR assay. This is the immuneACCESS table as TCRdb keeps it, with only in-frame sequences that have V and J called. A part of the clones is gone; compared with another copy, unresolved V genes explain less than half, and the rest is unexplained. Counted in this sample were 55,000 or so clones; 95% to 96% of them appeared once. The ten largest clonotypes hold about 0.076% of the sample. About this clone itself: No antigen is known for it. The record has no base qualities; no much larger clone is one base away.

The chain uses TRBV10-3 and TRBJ2-1; the junction holds 8 bases that match TRBD1. The source material was peripheral blood mononuclear cells (PBMCs). This receptor was obtained from a child in the first two years of life. CDR3 region: CAISESTGVYNEQFF. The base sequence is TGTGCCATCAGTGAGTCGACAGGGGTGTACAATGAGCAGTTCTTC.